Listed here is a single T cell receptor beta chain. This sample was taken from a study of technical replicates of blood from a handful of donors. V lost 2 bases and J lost 1, with 5 bases in between. This CDR3 region has 13 residues. The germline CDR1 and CDR2 sequences are SEHNR and FQNEAQ (reference sequence). Measured with immunoSEQ multiplex PCR; TCRdb has only the in-frame clones, and not every one. Here the sample spans about 56,000 clones, around 96% being singletons. The TCR sequence derives from a human donor in good health. Some clones in this sample may be carry-over from other donors' samples. This chain uses TRBV7-9 with TRBJ2-5; D is unclear. What was sequenced was PBMCs. CDR3 in DNA: TGTGCCAGCAGCTTACAGTCCCAAGAGACCCAGTACTTC. Its protein product is CASSLQSQETQYF. The whole variable domain, remainder taken from reference TRBV7-9 and TRBJ2-5, is DTGVSQNPRHKITKRGQNVTFRCDPISEHNRLYWYRQTLGQGPEFLTYFQNEAQLEKSRLLSDRFSAERPKGSFSTLEIQRTEQGDSAMYLCASSLQSQETQYFGPGTRLLVL.